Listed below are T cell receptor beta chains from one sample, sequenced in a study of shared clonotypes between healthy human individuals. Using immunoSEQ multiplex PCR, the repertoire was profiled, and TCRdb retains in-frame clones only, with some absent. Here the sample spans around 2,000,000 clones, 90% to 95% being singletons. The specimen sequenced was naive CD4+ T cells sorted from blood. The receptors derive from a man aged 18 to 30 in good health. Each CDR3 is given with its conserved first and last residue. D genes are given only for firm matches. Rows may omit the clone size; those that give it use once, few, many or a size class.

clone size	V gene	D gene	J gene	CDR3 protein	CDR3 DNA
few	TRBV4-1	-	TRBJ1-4	CASSQEVATNEKLFF	TGCGCCAGCAGCCAAGAGGTCGCAACTAATGAAAAACTGTTTTTT
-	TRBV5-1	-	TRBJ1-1	CASSLEDSNTEAFF	TGCGCCAGCAGCTTGGAGGACTCGAACACTGAAGCTTTCTTT
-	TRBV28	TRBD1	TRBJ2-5	CASTLRWLDRGQETQYF	TGTGCCAGCACGCTAAGGTGGCTGGACAGGGGGCAAGAGACCCAGTACTTC
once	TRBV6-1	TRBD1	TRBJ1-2	CAIHKGQHYGYTF	TGTGCCATTCATAAGGGACAGCACTATGGCTACACCTTC
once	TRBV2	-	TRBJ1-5	CASTQEWSPGGNQPQHF	TGTGCCAGCACCCAAGAATGGTCCCCAGGCGGCAATCAGCCCCAGCATTTT
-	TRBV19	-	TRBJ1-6	CASSIGGNSPLHF	TGTGCCAGTAGTATAGGCGGAAATTCACCCCTCCACTTT
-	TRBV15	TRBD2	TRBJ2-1	CATRRGVRNEQFF	TGTGCCACCCGGCGGGGGGTCAGAAATGAGCAGTTCTTC
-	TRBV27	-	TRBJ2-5	CASSYISRRLQETQYF	TGTGCCAGCAGCTACATAAGCCGGCGCCTTCAAGAGACCCAGTACTTC
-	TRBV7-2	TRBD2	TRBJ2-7	CASSFLAGASYEQYF	TGTGCCAGCAGCTTTCTAGCGGGAGCTTCCTACGAGCAGTACTTC
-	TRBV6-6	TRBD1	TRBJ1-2	CASSYTWTGNYGYTF	TGTGCCAGCAGTTACACTTGGACAGGGAACTATGGCTACACCTTC
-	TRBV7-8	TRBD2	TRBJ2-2	CASSARGGNTGELFF	TGTGCCAGCAGCGCCCGCGGGGGGAACACCGGGGAGCTGTTTTTT
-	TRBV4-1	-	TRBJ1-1	CASSWGRGNTEAFF	TGCGCCAGCAGCTGGGGGCGCGGGAACACTGAAGCTTTCTTT
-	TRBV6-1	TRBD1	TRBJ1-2	CATLRTGGNYGYTF	TGTGCCACCTTAAGGACAGGGGGTAACTATGGCTACACCTTC
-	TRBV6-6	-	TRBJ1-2	CASSQRRAANYGYTF	TGTGCCAGCAGTCAACGCCGGGCAGCTAACTATGGCTACACCTTC
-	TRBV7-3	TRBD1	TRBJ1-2	CASSPAGGHYGYTF	TGTGCCAGCAGCCCGGCAGGGGGACACTATGGCTACACCTTC
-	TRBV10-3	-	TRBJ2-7	CAIRGITWGHEQYF	TGTGCCATCAGGGGGATTACCTGGGGACACGAGCAGTACTTC
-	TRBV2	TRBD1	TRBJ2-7	CASRRDRGYYEQYF	TGTGCCAGCAGGAGGGACAGGGGATACTACGAGCAGTACTTC
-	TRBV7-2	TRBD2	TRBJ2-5	CASSPGGSETQYF	TGTGCCAGCAGCCCGGGGGGAAGTGAGACCCAGTACTTC
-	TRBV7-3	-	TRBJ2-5	CASSPDPNQETQYF	TGTGCCAGCAGCCCCGACCCGAACCAAGAGACCCAGTACTTC
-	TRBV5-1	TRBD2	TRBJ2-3	CASRGGLATDTQYF	TGCGCCAGCAGAGGGGGACTAGCGACAGATACGCAGTATTTT
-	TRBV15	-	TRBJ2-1	CATSRDSGVEQFF	TGTGCCACCAGCAGAGATTCTGGAGTTGAGCAGTTCTTC
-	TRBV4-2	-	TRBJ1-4	CASSQGQFNEKLFF	TGTGCCAGCAGCCAAGGACAGTTTAATGAAAAACTGTTTTTT
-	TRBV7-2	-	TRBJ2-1	CASSFYGREQFF	TGTGCCAGCAGCTTTTACGGGCGGGAGCAGTTCTTC
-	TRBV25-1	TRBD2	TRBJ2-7	CASSEGGTSGRNEQYF	TGTGCCAGCAGTGAGGGGGGGACTAGCGGGAGAAACGAGCAGTACTTC
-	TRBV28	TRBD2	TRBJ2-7	CASSPIASGGFYEQYF	TGTGCCAGCAGTCCCATAGCTAGCGGGGGTTTCTACGAGCAGTACTTC
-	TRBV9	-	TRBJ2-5	CASSVGLASYQETQYF	TGTGCCAGCAGCGTAGGGCTAGCGAGTTACCAAGAGACCCAGTACTTC
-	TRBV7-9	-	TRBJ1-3	CASSRGQLNTIYF	TGTGCCAGCAGCCGAGGACAGTTAAACACCATATATTTT
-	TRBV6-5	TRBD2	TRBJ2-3	CASSYGPGGSTDTQYF	TGTGCCAGCAGTTACGGTCCGGGGGGGAGCACAGATACGCAGTATTTT
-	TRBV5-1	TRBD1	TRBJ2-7	CASSRTGTENYEQYF	TGCGCCAGCAGCAGAACCGGGACAGAAAACTACGAGCAGTACTTC
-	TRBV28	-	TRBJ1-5	CASSFTAWRSNQPQHF	TGTGCCAGCAGTTTCACAGCCTGGAGGAGCAATCAGCCCCAGCATTTT
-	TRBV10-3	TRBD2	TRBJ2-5	CAISEGAGGQETQYF	TGTGCCATCAGTGAGGGAGCGGGGGGACAAGAGACCCAGTACTTC
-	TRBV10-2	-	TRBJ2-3	CASSDRGGDTQYF	TGCGCCAGCAGTGACAGGGGTGGAGATACGCAGTATTTT
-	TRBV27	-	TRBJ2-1	CASSRVGIYNEQFF	TGTGCCAGCAGTAGGGTGGGGATCTACAATGAGCAGTTCTTC
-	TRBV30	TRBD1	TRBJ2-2	CAWSRTGAGTGELFF	TGTGCCTGGAGCCGCACAGGGGCGGGCACCGGGGAGCTGTTTTTT
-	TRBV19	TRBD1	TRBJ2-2	CASSMTGAGELFF	TGTGCCAGTAGTATGACAGGGGCCGGGGAGCTGTTTTTT
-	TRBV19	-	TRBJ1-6	CASSRQESSYNSPLHF	TGTGCCAGTAGTAGACAGGAGAGCTCCTATAATTCACCCCTCCACTTT
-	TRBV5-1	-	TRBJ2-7	CASSPTGVSEQYF	TGCGCCAGCAGCCCCACTGGGGTTTCGGAGCAGTACTTC
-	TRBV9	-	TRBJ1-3	CASSVLGTSGNTIYF	TGTGCCAGCAGCGTACTAGGGACCTCTGGAAACACCATATATTTT
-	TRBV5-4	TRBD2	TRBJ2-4	CASSIGLAGEKNIQYF	TGTGCCAGCAGCATTGGACTAGCGGGAGAGAAAAACATTCAGTACTTC
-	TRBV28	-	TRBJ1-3	CASSSGTGNTIYF	TGTGCCAGCAGTTCTGGGACTGGAAACACCATATATTTT
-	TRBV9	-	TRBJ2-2	CASSQGGLNTGELFF	TGTGCCAGCAGCCAGGGGGGTTTGAACACCGGGGAGCTGTTTTTT
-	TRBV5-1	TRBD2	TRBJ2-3	CASSSPSGASDTQYF	TGCGCCAGCAGCTCCCCTAGCGGGGCCTCAGATACGCAGTATTTT
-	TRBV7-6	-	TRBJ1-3	CASSLQGSGGNTIYF	TGTGCCAGCAGCTTACAGGGTTCAGGGGGAAACACCATATATTTT
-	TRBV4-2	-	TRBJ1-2	CASSQAQGVPGGYTF	TGTGCCAGCAGCCAGGCCCAAGGGGTCCCGGGTGGCTACACCTTC
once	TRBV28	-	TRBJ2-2	CASSPQGNTGELFF	TGTGCCAGCAGTCCCCAGGGGAACACCGGGGAGCTGTTTTTT
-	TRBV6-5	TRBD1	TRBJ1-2	CASRGTGGVTGYTF	TGTGCCAGCAGGGGGACAGGGGGTGTTACTGGCTACACCTTC
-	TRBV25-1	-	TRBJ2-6	CASSAPGQRNSGANVLTF	TGTGCCAGCAGTGCCCCCGGACAGAGAAACTCTGGGGCCAACGTCCTGACTTTC
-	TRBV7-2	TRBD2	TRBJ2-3	CASSFRVGSGSSSTQYF	TGTGCCAGCAGCTTCAGGGTGGGGAGCGGGAGCTCATCTACGCAGTATTTT
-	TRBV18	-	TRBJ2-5	CASSPRRSGPLYQETQYF	TGTGCCAGCTCACCACGCCGAAGCGGGCCGCTATACCAAGAGACCCAGTACTTC